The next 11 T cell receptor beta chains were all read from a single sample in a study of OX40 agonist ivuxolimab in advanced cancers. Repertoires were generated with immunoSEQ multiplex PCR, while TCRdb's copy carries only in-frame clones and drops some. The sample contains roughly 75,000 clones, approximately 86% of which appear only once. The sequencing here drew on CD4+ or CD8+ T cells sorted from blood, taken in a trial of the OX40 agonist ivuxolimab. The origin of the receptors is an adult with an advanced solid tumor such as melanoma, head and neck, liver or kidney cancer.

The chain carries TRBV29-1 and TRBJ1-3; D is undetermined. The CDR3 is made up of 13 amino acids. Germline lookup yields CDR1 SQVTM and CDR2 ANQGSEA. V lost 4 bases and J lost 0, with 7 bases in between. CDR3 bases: TGCAGCGTTGCCGAGAACTCTGGAAACACCATATATTTT. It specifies CSVAENSGNTIYF.

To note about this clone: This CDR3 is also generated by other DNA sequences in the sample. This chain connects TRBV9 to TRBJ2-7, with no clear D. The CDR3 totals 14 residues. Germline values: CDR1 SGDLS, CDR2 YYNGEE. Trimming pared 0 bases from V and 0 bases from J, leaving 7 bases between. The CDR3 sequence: CASSVGTNSYEQYF. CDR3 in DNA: TGTGCCAGCAGCGTAGGGACCAACTCCTACGAGCAGTACTTC.

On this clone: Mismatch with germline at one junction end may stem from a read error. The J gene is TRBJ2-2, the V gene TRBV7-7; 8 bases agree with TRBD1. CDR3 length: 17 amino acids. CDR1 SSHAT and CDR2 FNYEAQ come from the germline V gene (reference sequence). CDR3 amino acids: CASSPTQGQGNTGELFF. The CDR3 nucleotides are TGTGCTAGCAGCCCGACTCAAGGACAGGGAAACACCGGGGAGCTGTTTTTT.

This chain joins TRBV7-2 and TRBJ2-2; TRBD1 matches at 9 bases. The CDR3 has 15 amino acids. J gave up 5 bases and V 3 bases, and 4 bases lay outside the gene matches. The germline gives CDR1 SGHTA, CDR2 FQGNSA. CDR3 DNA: TGTGCCAGCAGCTTGGACAGGGGAATAACCGGGGAGCTGTTTTTT. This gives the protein CASSLDRGITGELFF.

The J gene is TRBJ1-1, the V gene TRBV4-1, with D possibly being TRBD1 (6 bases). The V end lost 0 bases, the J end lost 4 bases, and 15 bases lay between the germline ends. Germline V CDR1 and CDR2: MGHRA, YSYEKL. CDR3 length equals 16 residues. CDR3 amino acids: CASSQDEGRGATEAFF. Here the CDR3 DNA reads TGCGCCAGCAGCCAAGATGAGGGGCGGGGGGCCACTGAAGCTTTCTTT.

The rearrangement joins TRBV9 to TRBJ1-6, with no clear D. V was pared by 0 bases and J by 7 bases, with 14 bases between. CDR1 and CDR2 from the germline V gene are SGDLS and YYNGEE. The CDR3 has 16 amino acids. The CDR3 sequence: CASSVGGGRGNSPLHF. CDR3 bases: TGTGCCAGCAGCGTAGGAGGAGGGCGGGGAAATTCACCCCTCCACTTT.

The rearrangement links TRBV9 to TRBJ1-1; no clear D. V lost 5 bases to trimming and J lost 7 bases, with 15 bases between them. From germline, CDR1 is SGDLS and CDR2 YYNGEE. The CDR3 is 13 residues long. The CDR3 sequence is CASSGIPRGEAFF. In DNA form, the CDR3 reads TGTGCCAGCAGTGGGATACCGAGAGGTGAAGCTTTCTTT. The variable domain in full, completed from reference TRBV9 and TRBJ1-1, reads DSGVTQTPKHLITATGQRVTLRCSPRSGDLSVYWYQQSLDQGLQFLIQYYNGEERAKGNILERFSAQQFPDLHSELNLSSLELGDSALYFCASSGIPRGEAFFGQGTRLTVV.

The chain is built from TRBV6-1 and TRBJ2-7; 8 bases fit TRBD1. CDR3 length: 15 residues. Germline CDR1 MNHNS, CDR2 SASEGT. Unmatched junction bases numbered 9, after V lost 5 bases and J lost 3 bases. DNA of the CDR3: TGTGCCAGCAGTCTTTCCCGGACAGGGATCTACGAGCAGTACTTC. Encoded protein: CASSLSRTGIYEQYF.

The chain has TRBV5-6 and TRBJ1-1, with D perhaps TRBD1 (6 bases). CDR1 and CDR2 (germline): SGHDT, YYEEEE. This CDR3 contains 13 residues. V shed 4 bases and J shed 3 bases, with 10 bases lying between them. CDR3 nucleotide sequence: TGTGCCAGCAGCCTTGGACAGCACACTGAAGCTTTCTTT. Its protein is CASSLGQHTEAFF.

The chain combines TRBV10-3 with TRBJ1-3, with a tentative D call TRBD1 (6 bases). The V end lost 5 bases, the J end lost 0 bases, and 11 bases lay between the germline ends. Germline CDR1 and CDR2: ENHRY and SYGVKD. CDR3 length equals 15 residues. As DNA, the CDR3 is TGTGCCATCAGTTTACAGGGCCACTCTGGAAACACCATATATTTT. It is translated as CAISLQGHSGNTIYF.

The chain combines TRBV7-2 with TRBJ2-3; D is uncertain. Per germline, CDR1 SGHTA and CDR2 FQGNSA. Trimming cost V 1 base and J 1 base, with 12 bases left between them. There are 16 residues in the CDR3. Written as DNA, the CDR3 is TGTGCCAGCAGCTTAGGACGCTCTTCTCGCACAGATACGCAGTATTTT. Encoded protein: CASSLGRSSRTDTQYF. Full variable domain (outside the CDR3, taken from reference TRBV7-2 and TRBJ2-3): GAGVSQSPSNKVTEKGKDVELRCDPISGHTALYWYRQSLGQGLEFLIYFQGNSAPDKSGLPSDRFSAERTGGSVSTLTIQRTQQEDSAVYLCASSLGRSSRTDTQYFGPGTRLTVL.